These 7 T cell receptor beta chains share one sample of origin, sequenced in a study of human CD4 T cells and Enterobacteriaceae. The method was immunoSEQ multiplex PCR; TCRdb's version includes in-frame clones alone and lacks a portion of them. The top ten clones hold less than 30% of a sample with over 350 clones, 39% of them seen once. FACS sorting after 6-7 days collected CFSE-low CD25+ ICOS+ proliferating activated T cells. Memory CD4+ T cells were CFSE-labeled and cultured 2:1 with antigen-pulsed autologous monocytes. Memory CD4+ T cells were sorted as all CD4+ cells except CD45RA+CCR7+CD95- naive cells, over 95% pure. Source material: bacteria-reactive CD4+ T cells grown in culture. Noted subset: CFSE-low proliferating memory CD4 T cells sorted after in vitro stimulation with a heat-inactivated bacterium or M. tuberculosis lysate. These receptors were obtained from a human donor in good health.

The sample holds a few counts of this clone. The chain is built from TRBV7-9 and TRBJ1-1; 9 bases are shared with TRBD1. Germline V gene lookup returns CDR1 SEHNR and CDR2 FQNEAQ (reference sequence). CDR3 length: 18 amino acids. The V gene end was trimmed by 5 bases and the J gene end by 0 bases; junction bases not matched to a gene: 13. CDR3 loop: CASSLGQGPTPMNTEAFF. The DNA for the CDR3 is TGTGCCAGCAGCCTGGGACAGGGCCCTACCCCGATGAACACTGAAGCTTTCTTT.

V gene TRBV6-6 combines with J gene TRBJ2-7, with 8 bases aligning to TRBD2. CDR3 length equals 15 residues. After removal of 4 bases from V and 5 bases from J, the junction contained 10 bases not matched to a gene. Germline V gene data show CDR1 as MNHNY and CDR2 as SVGAGI (reference sequence). This chain's CDR3 is CASSLLGLVTDEQYF. The CDR3, as DNA: TGTGCCAGCAGTTTACTGGGACTAGTAACTGACGAGCAGTACTTC.

The J gene is TRBJ2-2, the V gene TRBV7-2; D uncertain. The CDR3 contains 15 residues. Germline-derived CDR1 and CDR2 are SGHTA and FQGNSA. Trimming left V 0 bases short and J 0 bases short, with 5 bases between. DNA of the CDR3: TGTGCCAGCAGCTTAGCTAGGTCGAACACCGGGGAGCTGTTTTTT. Translating gives CASSLARSNTGELFF.

The rearrangement uses TRBV11-3 and TRBJ2-1; D is ambiguous. CDR1 SGHNT and CDR2 YENEEA come from the germline V gene. The CDR3 extends over 13 amino acids. V was shortened by 5 bases and J by 7 bases, with 12 bases between the two germline ends. The CDR3 nucleotides are TGTGCCAGCAGCATTAATATTCGTAATGAGCAGTTCTTC. It yields the protein CASSINIRNEQFF.

This clone was seen just once. The CDR3 region is CASSWSVEVGIGEQYF. The CDR3, as DNA: TGTGCCAGCAGCTGGAGTGTCGAGGTAGGGATTGGAGAGCAGTACTTC. This chain uses TRBV5-5 with TRBJ2-7; D is uncertain. The CDR3 contains 16 residues. Germline CDR1 reads SGHKS; CDR2 reads YYEKEE (reference sequence). Trimming took 3 bases from V and 7 from J, leaving 23 bases between them.

This clone was detected a few times. The V gene is TRBV5-6, the J gene TRBJ1-5, with TRBD1 matching 10 bases. The length of the CDR3 is 15 residues. CDR1 is SGHDT, CDR2 YYEEEE, per germline. The ends lost 2 bases at V and 2 bases at J; junction bases unmatched: 1. As DNA, the CDR3 is TGTGCCAGCAGCTTAGACAGGGGGCGCAATCAGCCCCAGCATTTT. This sequence encodes CASSLDRGRNQPQHF. Based on the CDR3 plus reference TRBV5-6 and TRBJ1-5, the full variable domain is DAGVTQSPTHLIKTRGQQVTLRCSPKSGHDTVSWYQQALGQGPQFIFQYYEEEERQRGNFPDRFSGHQFPNYSSELNVNALLLGDSALYLCASSLDRGRNQPQHFGDGTRLSIL.

To note about this clone: Since a far larger clone is one base different, this is likely a read error. Other DNA sequences of this sample code for an identical CDR3. CDR3 DNA sequence: TGCGCCAGCAGCAAGGGGGTGTTGACAGGGGGCGCCACAGATACGCAGTATTTT. The encoded protein is CASSKGVLTGGATDTQYF. The rearrangement uses TRBV5-1 and TRBJ2-3; 10 bases match TRBD1. The CDR3 contains 18 residues. The J segment lost 2 bases and the V segment lost 4 bases, leaving 13 bases of the junction unmatched. Germline lookup yields CDR1 SGHRS and CDR2 YFSETQ. Using reference TRBV5-1 and TRBJ2-3 for the parts outside the CDR3, the full variable domain is KAGVTQTPRYLIKTRGQQVTLSCSPISGHRSVSWYQQTPGQGLQFLFEYFSETQRNKGNFPGRFSGRQFSNSRSEMNVSTLELGDSALYLCASSKGVLTGGATDTQYFGPGTRLTVL.